The T cell receptor beta chain under discussion was sequenced for a study of read filtering for tumor transcriptome and immune sequencing (TCRdb year 2020). Broadly, across the study: The cohort consisted of approximately 17 male and 14 female patients, with a mean age of approximately 70 years and an age range of about 47 to 90. Under revised international staging, roughly 8 patients fell into R-ISS I, some 15 into R-ISS II and about seven into R-ISS III. After DNase treatment, whole-transcriptome libraries were prepared using the TruSeq RNA Access Library Prep Kit. TCR-region mapped reads per sample ranged from about 4 to 11 million with IR-seq versus only about 75 to 1273 with RNA-seq. Using the same bone marrow samples, the study ran both targeted immune repertoire sequencing and bulk whole-transcriptome sequencing and then compared the TCR repertoires from each method. A main aim was a read-filtering strategy for immune repertoire data, specifically whether clonotypes supported by a single read should be removed. What the study reported, not specific to this receptor: Single-read clonotypes made up around 85% of clonotypes but only 3.5% to 4% of total reads in IR-seq, compared with roughly three quarters of clonotypes and approximately 45% of reads in RNA-seq. IR-seq captured clonotypes at much higher depth and more reliably than RNA-seq, and smaller IR-seq throughput sufficed to identify most shared clonotypes. The correlation between IR-seq and RNA-seq shared clonotype proportions was increased by removal of single-read clonotypes. The sorted CD138-negative fraction was a mixed bone marrow immune population, not purified T cells.

Each patient had bone marrow sampled at the time of active disease. Ficoll-Hypaque density gradient centrifugation was used to isolate the bone marrow mononuclear cells. Myeloma plasma cells were removed and CD138-negative cells were obtained by negative selection following labeling with CD138 magnetic microbeads on a MACS separator. Purity of the isolated cells was checked by flow cytometry on an Attune NxT using CD138 antibodies. TRIzol reagent was used to extract total RNA, which was then quantified with a NanoDrop spectrophotometer. Paired RNA-seq and IR-seq were performed on the CD138-negative bone marrow sample of each patient. CDR1 is given as SGHDN and CDR2 as FVKESK, both from the germline V gene. From the cysteine through the phenylalanine, the CDR3 covers 13 amino acids. Solely the CDR3 DNA is kept, with 39 bases framed from the first base. TCR libraries were constructed from approximately 0.4 ug RNA using the Immunoverse kit, and molecular barcoded adaptors covering alpha/delta and beta/gamma chains were employed. TCR library preparation was performed with the same RNA that was used for transcriptome sequencing. Sequencing of the TCR libraries was done on an Illumina HiSeq 4000 with 2 x 150 cycles. For the original study's pipeline: Using MiXCR, which included quality filtering and error correction, TCR reads were aligned to human V, D, J and C references and then assembled into CDR3 clonotypes. The tcR package in R was used to analyze clonotype counts and gene usage diversity. For inspection of raw mapping reads, RNA-seq reads were mapped by STAR aligner version 2.5.3a onto GRCh37 of the human genome. IR-seq fastq files were randomly downsampled with Seqtk 1.3 to test the effect of sequencing depth on detected clonotypes. The public reads were run again by TCRdb, first through fastp at Q25 and then through MiXCR, and only productive beta chains were kept. All rows with the same CDR3 protein become a single entry with the most common DNA and genes. TCRdb, rather than the study authors, made the V and J calls. The table for this sample lists 14,000 to 15,000 distinct CDR3 sequences; roughly 22% of them were counted only once. The leading ten clones occupy 65% to 85% of the sample.

On this clonotype itself: Its antigen specificity is not known. The junction shows a germline mismatch at one end, possibly a read error.

The sequenced sample was a population of CD138-negative cells sorted from bone marrow. Per the publication, the cell subset or site label means: bone marrow mononuclear cells depleted of CD138+ plasma/myeloma cells by negative magnetic selection. The chain was built from TRBV14 and TRBJ2-1, with 9 bases in between that match TRBD2. The sequence derives from a donor at least 40 years old with multiple myeloma. CDR3 reads: CASGQAGGQGQFF. The nucleotides read TGTGCCAGCGGCCAAGCGGGAGGTCAGGGGCAGTTCTTC.